Listed below are T cell receptor beta chains from one sample, sequenced in a study of T cell changes during pregnancy in multiple sclerosis. Here immunoSEQ multiplex PCR was the method, and the copy in TCRdb shows in-frame clones only, minus some. Here the sample spans 70,000 to 95,000 clones, 90% to 95% being singletons. Source: peripheral blood, taken in the third trimester of pregnancy. Receptor source: a female donor with multiple sclerosis, enrolled in a pregnancy study. The CDR3 runs from the conserved cysteine through the conserved F or W. A D gene is named only where the DNA matches it firmly. The size field is filled for only some rows; it gives once, few, many or a size class.

clone size	D gene	V gene	J gene	CDR3 DNA	CDR3 protein
NA	NA	TRBV7-9	TRBJ2-7	TGTGCCAGCAGCTTAGCGGGCGCGGGCTGGGGATCCTACGAGCAGTACTTC	CASSLAGAGWGSYEQYF
NA	TRBD2	TRBV27	TRBJ2-1	TGTGCCAGCAGACGACGGACTAGCAGTGACAATGAGCAGTTCTTC	CASRRRTSSDNEQFF
NA	NA	TRBV5-4	TRBJ2-1	TGTGCCAGCAGCTTCGGCAATGAGCAGTTCTTC	CASSFGNEQFF
NA	TRBD1	TRBV2	TRBJ2-7	TGTGCCAGCAGCCCCGGACAGGGCTCCTACGAGCAGTACTTC	CASSPGQGSYEQYF
NA	NA	TRBV14	TRBJ1-1	TGTGCCAGCAGCCTACAGGGGAACACTGAAGCTTTCTTT	CASSLQGNTEAFF
NA	NA	TRBV28	TRBJ1-2	TGTGCCAGCAGCCGAAGAGCTAACTATGGCTACACCTTC	CASSRRANYGYTF
few	NA	TRBV28	TRBJ1-1	TGTGCCAGCGGGGCGGGACCGATGAACACTGAAGCTTTCTTT	CASGAGPMNTEAFF
NA	TRBD2	TRBV15	TRBJ2-1	TGTGCCACCAGCAGAGTACTAGCGGGAGGCAATGAGCAGTTCTTC	CATSRVLAGGNEQFF
NA	NA	TRBV6-1	TRBJ2-3	TGTGTACTGGTGAAGCCCCAAGATACGCAGTATTTT	CVLVKPQDTQYF
NA	NA	TRBV6-5	TRBJ1-5	TGTGCCAGCAGCCCACATTCGGGGCAGCCCCAGCATTTT	CASSPHSGQPQHF
NA	TRBD1	TRBV7-2	TRBJ2-1	TGTGCCAGCAGCCAGGGGACAGGGAGGGTCAATGAGCAGTTCTTC	CASSQGTGRVNEQFF
once	NA	TRBV11-1	TRBJ2-5	TGTGCCAGCAGGGAGGCCGGAGGCTCCCAAGAGACCCAGTACTTC	CASREAGGSQETQYF
NA	TRBD2	TRBV19	TRBJ2-7	TGTGCCAGTAGTTTCGAGGGAGGGCCCTACGAGCAGTACTTC	CASSFEGGPYEQYF
NA	TRBD1	TRBV6-5	TRBJ2-5	TGTGCCAGCAGTTCCGGGACAGGATTACAAGAGACCCAGTACTTC	CASSSGTGLQETQYF
NA	TRBD2	TRBV27	TRBJ2-1	TGTGCCAGCAGGACTAGCGATGAGCAGTTCTTC	CASRTSDEQFF
once	TRBD2	TRBV28	TRBJ2-5	TGTGCCAGCAGTCCTCGGACTAGCGGGAGAGAGACCCAGTACTTC	CASSPRTSGRETQYF
NA	NA	TRBV29-1	TRBJ2-1	TGCAGCGTTCTACAGGTTAATGAGCAGTTCTTC	CSVLQVNEQFF
NA	NA	TRBV7-8	TRBJ2-7	TGTGCCAGCAGCTTGGCGGCGGCTACATACGAGCAGTACTTC	CASSLAAATYEQYF
once	NA	TRBV5-1	TRBJ1-1	TGCGCCAGCAGCTTGAGGGGGACGGGCATGAACACTGAAGCTTTCTTT	CASSLRGTGMNTEAFF
NA	NA	TRBV6-6	TRBJ1-5	TGTGCCAGCAGTGGTGCAGGGGCACAACAAAATCAGCCCCAGCATTTT	CASSGAGAQQNQPQHF
NA	TRBD2	TRBV11-2	TRBJ2-5	TGTGCCAGCAGCTTAGGGACTTTCGGGGGGTACGAGACCCAGTACTTC	CASSLGTFGGYETQYF
NA	TRBD2	TRBV5-4	TRBJ2-7	TGTGCCAGCAGCCCGCCCCACTTAGCGGGAGGCGAGCAGTACTTC	CASSPPHLAGGEQYF
NA	TRBD2	TRBV29-1	TRBJ2-5	TGCAGCGTTAAGTGGGGTAGCGGGAGGTTTTCGGCGGAGACCCAGTACTTC	CSVKWGSGRFSAETQYF
NA	NA	TRBV19	TRBJ2-7	TGTGCCAGTAGTGCAGCAGTGGGGCCAGGTGACGAGCAGTACTTC	CASSAAVGPGDEQYF
NA	NA	TRBV7-6	TRBJ2-6	TGTGCCAGTTACGGGGGGCCCTCTGGGGCCAACGTCCTGACTTTC	CASYGGPSGANVLTF
NA	NA	TRBV4-1	TRBJ1-4	TGCGCCAGCAGCCCTCGGGGCGGGGAATCAACTAATGAAAAACTGTTTTTT	CASSPRGGESTNEKLFF
NA	TRBD1	TRBV6-6	TRBJ2-7	TGTGCCAGCAGTTACTCCGGGACAGACTACGAGCAGTACTTC	CASSYSGTDYEQYF
NA	TRBD1	TRBV4-1	TRBJ2-1	TGCGCCAGCAGCCAAGATCGTGGGGGGACAGGGGCCTTCAATGAGCAGTTCTTC	CASSQDRGGTGAFNEQFF
NA	NA	TRBV14	TRBJ2-3	TGTGCCAGCAGCCTCAGGGTTACTAGCACAGATACGCAGTATTTT	CASSLRVTSTDTQYF
NA	TRBD2	TRBV2	TRBJ2-2	TGTGCCAGCACCCCGACTAGCGGGAGTGGCGGGGAGCTGTTTTTT	CASTPTSGSGGELFF
once	TRBD2	TRBV6-5	TRBJ2-1	TGTGCCAGCTGCGGACTAGCGGGAGAGGAGCAGTTCTTC	CASCGLAGEEQFF
NA	NA	TRBV28	TRBJ2-1	TGTGCCAGCAGTCAAGGAGTGCTGGCTTACAATGAGCAGTTCTTC	CASSQGVLAYNEQFF
NA	NA	TRBV6-1	TRBJ2-7	TGTGCCAGCAGTGATCTAAGGGTAGGGGACGAGCAGTACTTC	CASSDLRVGDEQYF
NA	NA	TRBV9	TRBJ2-3	TGTGCCAGCAGCGTAGGGCGAGCGGGTACCACAGATACGCAGTATTTT	CASSVGRAGTTDTQYF
NA	TRBD2	TRBV7-2	TRBJ2-7	TGTGCCAGCAGTCCTAGCGGGAGCCGGTCCTACGAGCAGTACTTC	CASSPSGSRSYEQYF
NA	TRBD1	TRBV7-2	TRBJ2-2	TGTGCCAGCAGCCCAAGGACAGGGGGGGTAGACACCGGGGAGCTGTTTTTT	CASSPRTGGVDTGELFF
NA	NA	TRBV28	TRBJ2-3	TGTGCCAGCAGTTTAGCCGGAGATACGCAGTATTTT	CASSLAGDTQYF
NA	NA	TRBV28	TRBJ1-2	TGTGCCAGCAGCGCGGCGGGGGGAGACTATGGCTACACCTTC	CASSAAGGDYGYTF
NA	NA	TRBV7-9	TRBJ2-3	TGTGCCAGCAGCTTAGGTCGGGGGTCAGATACGCAGTATTTT	CASSLGRGSDTQYF
once	NA	TRBV19	TRBJ2-7	TGTGCCAGTAGTCCCCGGCCGGGTCCACACGAGCAGTACTTC	CASSPRPGPHEQYF
NA	TRBD2	TRBV7-6	TRBJ2-7	TGTGCCAGCAGCATGCTTAGCGGGCGGACCTACGAGCAGTACTTC	CASSMLSGRTYEQYF
NA	TRBD1	TRBV9	TRBJ2-2	TGTGCCAGCAGCGTAGCTGGGACAGGGTCGAACACCGGGGAGCTGTTTTTT	CASSVAGTGSNTGELFF
NA	NA	TRBV11-1	TRBJ1-3	TGTGCCAGCAGCCTCTGGGAGGGGAACACCATATATTTT	CASSLWEGNTIYF
many	NA	TRBV5-1	TRBJ2-7	TGCGCCAGCAGCTCCCAGGGCTACGAGCAGTACTTC	CASSSQGYEQYF
once	NA	TRBV19	TRBJ2-7	TGTGCCAGTCGACCCCGGGGGGGGACAGGGTCCTACGAGCAGTACTTC	CASRPRGGTGSYEQYF
NA	NA	TRBV19	TRBJ1-2	TGTGCCAGTAGTATACCAGGGATGGACGGCTACACCTTC	CASSIPGMDGYTF